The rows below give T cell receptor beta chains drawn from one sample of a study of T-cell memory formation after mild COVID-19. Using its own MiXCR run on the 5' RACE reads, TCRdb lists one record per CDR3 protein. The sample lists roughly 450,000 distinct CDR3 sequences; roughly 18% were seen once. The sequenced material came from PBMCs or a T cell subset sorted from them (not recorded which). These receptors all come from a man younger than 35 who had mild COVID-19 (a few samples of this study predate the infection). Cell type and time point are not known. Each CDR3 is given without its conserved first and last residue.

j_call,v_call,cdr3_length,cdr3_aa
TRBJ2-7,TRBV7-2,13,ASSFYKTSGGEQY
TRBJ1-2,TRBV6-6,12,ASTPRPGRSGYT
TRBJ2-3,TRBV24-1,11,ATSDQDTNTQY
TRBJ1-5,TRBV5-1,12,ASSPGQGKKPQH
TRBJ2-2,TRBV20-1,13,SANPSRGNTGELF
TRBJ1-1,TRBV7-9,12,ASVKGVENTEAF
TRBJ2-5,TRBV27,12,ASSVQRGRETQY
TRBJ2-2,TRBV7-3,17,ASSLRGPPDYDHTGELF
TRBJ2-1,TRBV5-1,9,ASSMRRGQF
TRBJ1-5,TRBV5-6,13,ASSEGFGPNQPQH
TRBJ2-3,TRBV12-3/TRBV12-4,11,ASSPGEGDTQY
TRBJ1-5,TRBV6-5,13,ASSPDPLSNQPQH
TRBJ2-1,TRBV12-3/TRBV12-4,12,ASSPRGSDNEQF
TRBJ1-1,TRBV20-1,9,SAPDEPEAF
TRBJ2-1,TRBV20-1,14,SARDSSGGYYNEQF
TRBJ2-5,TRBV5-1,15,ASSLEAAGLAGETQY
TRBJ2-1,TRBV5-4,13,ASSLSQGSYNEQF
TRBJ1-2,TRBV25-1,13,ASSETAEGDYGYT
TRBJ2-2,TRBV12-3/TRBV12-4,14,ASSFRPRTSTGELF
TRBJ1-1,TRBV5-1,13,ASSYLDREDTEAF
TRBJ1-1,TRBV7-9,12,ASSPDSLNTEAF
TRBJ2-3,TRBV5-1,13,ASSLASVLRDTQY
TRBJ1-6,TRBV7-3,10,ASSSPTGPLH
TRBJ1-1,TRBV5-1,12,ASSLGDANTEAF
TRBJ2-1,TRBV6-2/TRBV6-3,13,ASSPPPRPYGEQF
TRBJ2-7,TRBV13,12,ASSSGSGEYEQY
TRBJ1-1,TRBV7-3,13,ASSLNPGGDTEAF
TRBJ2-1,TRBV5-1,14,ASSLDSGGGYNEQF
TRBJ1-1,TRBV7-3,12,ASSLRHSNTEAF
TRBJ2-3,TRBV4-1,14,ASSQARGLGLDTQY
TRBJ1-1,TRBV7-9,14,ASSLRPGRVNTEAF
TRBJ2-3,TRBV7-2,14,ASSRWGATSTDTQY
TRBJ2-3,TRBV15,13,ATSRDRGGTDTQY
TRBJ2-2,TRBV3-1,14,ASSPLSGGRTGELF
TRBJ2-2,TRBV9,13,ASSVSDPNTGELF
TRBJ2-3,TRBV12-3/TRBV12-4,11,ASSDPLANTQY
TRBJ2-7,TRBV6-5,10,ASRTTGDEQY